This TCR beta chain was recovered during a study of blood T cell repertoires in COVID-19. Across the whole study: There were acute and convalescent COVID-19 samples, and they came from the United States, Italy and Spain.

The assay was immunoSEQ multiplex PCR, and TCRdb's table has in-frame clones only and misses some. The sample has approximately 130,000 clones, approximately 86% seen once; the top ten hold 15% to 20%. Trimming removed 0 bases at V and 2 bases at J, with 15 bases between. The CDR3 sequence is 16 residues long. Germline V lookup: CDR1 SGHRS, CDR2 YFSETQ. The chain is built from TRBV5-1 and TRBJ2-7; D might be TRBD1 (6 bases). This TCR was recovered from a woman aged 45-60 years who had recovered from COVID-19. The sequenced sample was peripheral blood. The CDR3 DNA follows: TGCGCCAGCAGCTTGGGCAGTTTGGGACAACCCTACGAGCAGTACTTC. This encodes CASSLGSLGQPYEQYF.